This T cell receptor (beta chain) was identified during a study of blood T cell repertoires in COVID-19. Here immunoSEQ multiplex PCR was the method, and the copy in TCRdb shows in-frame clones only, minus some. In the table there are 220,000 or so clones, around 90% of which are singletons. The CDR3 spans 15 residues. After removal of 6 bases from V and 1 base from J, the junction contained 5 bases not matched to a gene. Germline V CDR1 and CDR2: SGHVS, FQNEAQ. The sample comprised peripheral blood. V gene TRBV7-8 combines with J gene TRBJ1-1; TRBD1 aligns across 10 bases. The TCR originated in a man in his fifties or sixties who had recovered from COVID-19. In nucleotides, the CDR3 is TGTGCCAGCAGGAGACAGGGGGCAACGAACACTGAAGCTTTCTTT. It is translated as CASRRQGATNTEAFF.